This T cell receptor beta chain was identified in a study of monozygotic twins with inflammatory bowel disease. TCRdb reprocessed the 5' RACE reads and stores each CDR3 protein as one record, lacking DNA. With fewer than 450,000 distinct CDR3 sequences in the sample, the ten largest clones hold just over 2.5%. Germline V gene sequence: CDR1 MNHEY, CDR2 SVGAGI. This CDR3 is built from 13 residues. The chain combines TRBV6-5 with TRBJ2-7; TCRdb lists TRBD1, though no DNA is available to test this call. This clonotype originated in a human donor with ulcerative colitis or Crohn's disease, or a healthy co-twin of an affected twin (not recorded which). Source material: blood. This CDR3 is CARPAFPRYEQYF.